This is a list of T cell receptor beta chains from one sample in a study of cytomegalovirus exposure and HLA in healthy donors. The data were produced by immunoSEQ multiplex PCR, yet TCRdb's version contains in-frame clones alone and is incomplete. The table lists 180,000 or so clones, 70% to 80% of them singletons. The sample taken for sequencing was PBMCs. Every receptor here comes from a female donor in good health and CMV-seronegative. CDR3s include the opening cysteine and the closing phenylalanine or tryptophan. The D gene is left open where the match is weak. The listing skips clone size in some rows; elsewhere it reads once, few, many or a size class.

d_call clone_size j_call v_call cdr3_aa cdr3_nt
- - TRBJ1-6 TRBV6-5 CASSYSIFPVSSPLHF TGTGCCAGCAGTTACTCGATTTTCCCAGTCAGTTCACCCCTCCACTTT
TRBD2 - TRBJ2-1 TRBV19 CASSGSSGRVYNEQFF TGTGCCAGTAGTGGTTCTAGCGGGAGGGTGTACAATGAGCAGTTCTTC
TRBD2 - TRBJ2-5 TRBV18 CASSLLVGGQETQYF TGTGCCAGCTCACTCCTGGTGGGAGGGCAAGAGACCCAGTACTTC
TRBD2 - TRBJ2-3 TRBV5-1 CASSLVASGYTDTQYF TGCGCCAGCAGCTTGGTTGCTAGCGGATACACAGATACGCAGTATTTT
- - TRBJ2-3 TRBV27 CASSLRSPGGTDTQYF TGTGCCAGCAGTTTACGGTCCCCCGGGGGAACAGATACGCAGTATTTT
TRBD2 - TRBJ2-1 TRBV7-2 CASSPQAGYYNGQFF TGTGCCAGCAGCCCACAAGCGGGGTACTACAATGGGCAGTTCTTC
TRBD1 - TRBJ2-7 TRBV18 CASSPSTGGAGGEQYF TGTGCCAGCTCACCTTCTACAGGGGGCGCAGGGGGCGAGCAGTACTTC
TRBD1 - TRBJ1-1 TRBV30 CAWTSGQLNTEAFF TGTGCCTGGACCTCGGGACAGCTGAACACTGAAGCTTTCTTT
TRBD2 - TRBJ2-3 TRBV4-2 CASRPRGGPGTDTQYF TGTGCCAGCAGGCCCCGCGGGGGGCCGGGCACAGATACGCAGTATTTT
TRBD1 - TRBJ2-7 TRBV9 CASSATGQPSYEQYF TGTGCCAGCAGCGCAACGGGACAGCCATCCTACGAGCAGTACTTC
- - TRBJ1-2 TRBV10-2 CASSGAEPTLGYTF TGCGCCAGCAGTGGAGCCGAACCTACCCTAGGCTACACCTTC
TRBD2 - TRBJ2-2 TRBV5-1 CASSLAQLAGAGELFF TGCGCCAGCAGCTTGGCCCAACTAGCGGGAGCCGGGGAGCTGTTTTTT
- - TRBJ1-3 TRBV10-3 CAAAGNTIYF TGTGCCGCGGCTGGAAACACCATATATTTT
TRBD2 - TRBJ2-5 TRBV7-3 CASSWGLAGGPTHF TGTGCCAGCAGCTGGGGACTAGCGGGGGGGCCGACCCACTTC
- - TRBJ1-4 TRBV6-5 CASSRNGEKLFF TGTGCCAGCAGTCGGAACGGGGAAAAACTGTTTTTT
- - TRBJ1-5 TRBV5-1 CASSLVLGGPQHF TGCGCCAGCAGCCTCGTTCTCGGGGGGCCCCAGCATTTT
TRBD1 - TRBJ1-4 TRBV19 CASSIWGQRQDTTNEKLFF TGTGCCAGTAGTATCTGGGGACAGAGGCAGGACACAACTAATGAAAAACTGTTTTTT
TRBD2 few TRBJ2-7 TRBV6-5 CASSYSFAGGHEQYF TGTGCCAGCAGTTACTCGTTTGCGGGGGGCCACGAGCAGTACTTC
TRBD1 - TRBJ1-5 TRBV6-1 CAGSDRGRGVAQPQHF TGTGCCGGCAGTGACAGGGGCAGGGGTGTCGCTCAGCCCCAGCATTTT
TRBD1 - TRBJ2-7 TRBV6-5 CASRRTGPYEQYF TGTGCCAGCCGCCGGACAGGGCCCTACGAGCAGTACTTC
TRBD1 - TRBJ2-2 TRBV9 CASSTTGTGTTGELFF TGTGCCAGCAGCACTACCGGGACAGGGACCACCGGGGAGCTGTTTTTT
- few TRBJ2-7 TRBV5-1 CASSPMSNRVSEQYF TGCGCCAGCAGCCCGATGAGTAACAGGGTGAGCGAGCAGTACTTC
- few TRBJ2-7 TRBV19 CASGTSYEQYF TGTGCCAGTGGCACATCCTACGAGCAGTACTTC
TRBD1 - TRBJ1-4 TRBV28 CASSHLRDRGEKLFF TGTGCCAGCAGTCATCTCCGGGACAGGGGGGAAAAACTGTTTTTT